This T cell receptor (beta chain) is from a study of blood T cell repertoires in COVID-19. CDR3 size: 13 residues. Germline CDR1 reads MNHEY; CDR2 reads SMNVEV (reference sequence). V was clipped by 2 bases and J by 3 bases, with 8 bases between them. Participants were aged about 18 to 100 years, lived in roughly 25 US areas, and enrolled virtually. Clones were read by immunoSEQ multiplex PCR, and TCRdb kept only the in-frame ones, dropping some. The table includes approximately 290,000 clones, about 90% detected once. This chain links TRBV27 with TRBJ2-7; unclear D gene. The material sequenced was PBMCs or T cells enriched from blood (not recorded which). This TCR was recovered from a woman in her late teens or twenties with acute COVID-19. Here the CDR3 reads CASSLGVGYEQYF. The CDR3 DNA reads TGTGCCAGCAGTTTAGGAGTAGGCTACGAGCAGTACTTC.